Described below is a single T cell receptor (beta chain) sequence and its context. This CDR3 is also generated by other DNA sequences in the sample. Deletions cut 6 bases from V and 5 bases from J, with 7 bases between. The CDR3 sequence is 11 residues long. CDR1 is MDHEN and CDR2 is SYDVKM in the germline V gene. Participants were aged about 18 to 90 years, lived in under 25 US areas, and enrolled virtually. Method: immunoSEQ multiplex PCR; TCRdb's copy keeps in-frame clones and lacks some. The data show fewer than 300,000 clones, 90% seen once. These data belong to a study of blood T cell repertoires in COVID-19. About the study: Acute and convalescent COVID-19 samples came from the United States, Italy and Spain. Nucleic acid was either cDNA or gDNA, and it came from T cells, B-cell-depleted T cells, or PBMCs.

This receptor was taken from a woman aged 30 to 39 who had recovered from COVID-19. The chain combines TRBV28 with TRBJ1-2; D is uncertain. Specimen: PBMCs or T cells enriched from blood (not recorded which). The CDR3 nucleotides are TGTGCCAGCAGCACTGAATATGGCTACACCTTC. It codes for CASSTEYGYTF.